The T cell receptor (beta chain) under discussion was sequenced for a study of CD8 T cells in ankylosing spondylitis. Study-wide results and caveats: Existing reports had already noted some motif variants in reactive arthritis synovial fluid and blood. Clones linked with disease were CD8+ and fairly uncommon in the peripheral blood. Clones linked to disease were reported to show significant enrichment in matched ankylosing spondylitis synovial fluid.

Researchers built TCR beta libraries using quantitative 5'-RACE with molecular barcodes. TCRdb re-called the 5' RACE reads through MiXCR, storing one row per CDR3 protein. The sample comprises roughly 36,000 distinct CDR3 sequences, 11% to 15% of which are singletons, and 36% rests with the top ten. V dropped 0 bases and J dropped 5 bases, with 5 bases sitting between them. The germline gives CDR1 SGDLS, CDR2 YYNGEE. CDR3 length equals 13 residues. This clonotype has just a few counts. Its target is unknown. The clonotype was recovered from a male donor with ankylosing spondylitis or in good health (not recorded which). The V call is TRBV9, the J call TRBJ2-2; D is undetermined. Sequencing was done on a sample of blood. The CDR3 DNA is TGTGCCAGCAGCGTAGCAGCGACCGGGGAGCTGTTTTTT. This encodes CASSVAATGELFF.